One and the same sample provided the 30 T cell receptor beta chains below, sequenced in a study of CXCR3-negative and CXCR3-positive naive CD8 T cells. The libraries of TRB cDNA were prepared using 5' RACE with UMI labels. TCRdb re-called the 5' RACE reads; every CDR3 protein appears as one record, without DNA. The table counts 84,000 or so distinct CDR3 sequences; roughly 1.5% lies in the top ten. Sequencing used naive CXCR3- CD8+ T cells from blood. Stated subset: CD45RO-CCR7+CD27+CD95- naive CD8+ T cells lacking CXCR3 (TNR3-). The receptors come from a human donor in good health. Some clones in this sample may be carry-over from other donors' samples.

The rearrangement joins TRBV5-5 to TRBJ2-1; TCRdb's D gene call, TRBD1, goes unchecked for lack of DNA. The V gene's germline CDR1 is SGHKS and CDR2 YYEKEE (reference sequence). The CDR3 is made up of 15 amino acids. The CDR3 protein is CASSLAGTGYNEQFF.

The chain is built from TRBV29-1 and TRBJ1-5; TCRdb outputs TRBD1, but without DNA this stays unchecked. Germline CDR1 and CDR2: SQVTM and ANQGSEA. The CDR3 is made up of 17 amino acids. The chain's CDR3 is CSVVFGGQGPSNQPQHF.

The rearrangement joins TRBV28 to TRBJ2-7. This CDR3 spans 14 amino acids. The V gene's germline CDR1 is MDHEN and CDR2 SYDVKM. The CDR3 is CASSLAGNSYEQYF.

The chain couples TRBV5-1 to TRBJ2-7; TCRdb's D gene call, TRBD2, goes unchecked for lack of DNA. The length of the CDR3 is 14 residues. CDR1 and CDR2 (germline): SGHRS, YFSETQ. CDR3 protein: CASSLVGETYEQYF.

J is TRBJ2-3 and V is TRBV10-3; TCRdb returns TRBD1, unconfirmable since there is no DNA. The length of the CDR3 is 16 residues. Germline CDR1 ENHRY, CDR2 SYGVKD. The CDR3 here is CAINGPGGATTDTQYF.

The chain joins TRBV9 to TRBJ2-1. The CDR3 contains 13 residues. CDR1 is SGDLS, CDR2 YYNGEE, per germline. The CDR3 region is CASSVAKYSEQFF.

This chain uses TRBV28 with TRBJ2-7; TCRdb designates TRBD2, a call that cannot be tested without DNA. Germline V gene sequence: CDR1 MDHEN, CDR2 SYDVKM. The CDR3 loop spans 15 amino acids. CDR3 protein: CASSFRGLAGYEQYF.

The rearrangement uses TRBV6-2 or TRBV6-3 and TRBJ2-7. Germline-derived CDR1 and CDR2 are MNHEY and SVGEGT. This CDR3 region has 11 residues. CDR3 amino acids: CASSHTYEQYF.

This chain connects TRBV7-9 to TRBJ1-5. The CDR3 covers 13 residues. The germline V gene encodes CDR1 SEHNR and CDR2 FQNEAQ (reference sequence). The CDR3 protein is CASSLAGKQPQHF.

The chain couples TRBV10-3 to TRBJ2-3. The CDR3 spans 13 residues. The germline V gene encodes CDR1 ENHRY and CDR2 SYGVKD. The CDR3 spells CAISETGTDTQYF.

The chain carries TRBV2 and TRBJ2-7. This CDR3 comprises 14 residues. Germline lookup yields CDR1 SNHLY and CDR2 FYNNEI. CDR3 amino acids: CASLGSAGPYEQYF.

V is TRBV20-1 and J is TRBJ2-1; TCRdb selects TRBD2, and the lack of DNA leaves this call unchecked. This CDR3 spans 14 amino acids. Germline lookup yields CDR1 DFQATT and CDR2 SNEGSKA (reference sequence). The chain's CDR3 is CSARMLAGEDEQFF.

This rearrangement joins TRBV9 to TRBJ2-7; TCRdb's D call of TRBD1 is untestable without DNA. The CDR3 consists of 15 residues. Germline CDR1 and CDR2: SGDLS and YYNGEE. CDR3 in amino acids: CASSPEGASVGEQYF.

V and J are TRBV28 and TRBJ2-5; TCRdb returns TRBD1, unconfirmable since there is no DNA. CDR1 and CDR2 (germline): MDHEN, SYDVKM. The CDR3 length is 16 residues. CDR3 sequence: CASSLPWTGSQETQYF. Together with reference TRBV28 and TRBJ2-5, the CDR3 gives the full variable domain: DVKVTQSSRYLVKRTGEKVFLECVQDMDHENMFWYRQDPGLGLRLIYFSYDVKMKEKGDIPEGYSVSREKKERFSLILESASTNQTSMYLCASSLPWTGSQETQYFGPGTRLLVL.

This chain joins TRBV7-6 and TRBJ2-1; the TCRdb call, TRBD2, lacks DNA for checking. The CDR3 is 15 residues long. The germline CDR1 and CDR2 sequences are SGHVS and FNYEAQ. This CDR3 is CASSLVEAGGNEQFF.

The chain couples TRBV7-2 to TRBJ1-1; TCRdb's assignment of TRBD1 cannot be checked, as there is no DNA. CDR1 is SGHTA, CDR2 FQGNSA, per germline. This CDR3 comprises 16 residues. The chain's CDR3 is CASSTLQGVGDTEAFF.

The chain employs TRBV4-3 and TRBJ2-5; TCRdb calls TRBD1, which cannot be checked without DNA. Germline V CDR1 and CDR2: LGHNA, YSLEER. The CDR3 contains 16 residues. The CDR3 loop is CASSQQLRDSGETQYF.

This chain uses TRBV6-6 with TRBJ1-1; checking the TCRdb D call of TRBD1 is not possible without DNA. CDR3 length equals 14 residues. CDR1 MNHNY and CDR2 SVGAGI come from the germline V gene (reference sequence). CDR3 sequence: CASSTGMGDTEAFF.

This chain joins TRBV29-1 and TRBJ2-1; TCRdb lists TRBD1, though no DNA is available to test this call. The CDR3 is 17 amino acids. Germline values: CDR1 SQVTM, CDR2 ANQGSEA. CDR3: CSVEGGTGASSYNEQFF.

This sequence joins TRBV30 and TRBJ2-1; the TCRdb D gene call, TRBD1, has no DNA to confirm it. The CDR3 totals 14 residues. From germline, CDR1 is GTSNPN and CDR2 SVGIG (reference sequence). The CDR3 is CASAGQGTSDEQFF.

This CDR3 is CACSQRDRAYGYTF. This chain uses TRBV6-5 with TRBJ1-2; absent DNA, TCRdb's TRBD1 call cannot be checked. Germline values: CDR1 MNHEY, CDR2 SVGAGI. The CDR3 runs 14 residues.

The genes are TRBV7-6 and TRBJ2-1; with no DNA, the TCRdb D assignment of TRBD2 cannot be verified. Germline CDR1 SGHVS, CDR2 FNYEAQ. The CDR3 runs 14 residues. CDR3: CASSRPTSESEQFF.

The chain couples TRBV25-1 to TRBJ1-1. Germline CDR1 reads MGHDK; CDR2 reads SYGVNS. This CDR3 spans 12 amino acids. The CDR3 region is CASSETNTEAFF.

The chain employs TRBV29-1 and TRBJ2-1; TCRdb's assignment of TRBD1 cannot be checked, as there is no DNA. The CDR3 extends over 14 amino acids. Germline CDR1 is SQVTM and CDR2 is ANQGSEA. CDR3 sequence reads: CSVEGTVAYNEQFF.

The V and J genes are TRBV5-1 and TRBJ2-1; TCRdb names TRBD1, which stays unverified in the absence of DNA. This CDR3 is built from 13 residues. CDR1 is SGHRS and CDR2 is YFSETQ in the germline V gene. This CDR3 reads CASSFGTGNEQFF.

This chain uses TRBV7-2 with TRBJ2-7; TCRdb lists TRBD1, though no DNA is available to test this call. The CDR3 length is 15 residues. The V gene's germline CDR1 is SGHTA and CDR2 FQGNSA. CDR3 region: CASSPWRGGGYEQYF.

The genes are TRBV14 and TRBJ2-6; TCRdb picks TRBD1, but there is no DNA to check that call. Germline CDR1 reads SGHDN; CDR2 reads FVKESK. The CDR3 contains 16 residues. This chain's CDR3 is CASSQGPGFLANVLTF.

The V call is TRBV28, the J call TRBJ1-1; TCRdb's D call, TRBD1, is unchecked because there is no DNA. The CDR3 has 17 amino acids. In germline, CDR1 is MDHEN, CDR2 SYDVKM. The CDR3 reads CASRTLGTGGRDTEAFF. The full variable domain, rest sourced from reference TRBV28 and TRBJ1-1, is DVKVTQSSRYLVKRTGEKVFLECVQDMDHENMFWYRQDPGLGLRLIYFSYDVKMKEKGDIPEGYSVSREKKERFSLILESASTNQTSMYLCASRTLGTGGRDTEAFFGQGTRLTVV.

The V call is TRBV14, the J call TRBJ2-2; no DNA is available, so the TRBD2 call from TCRdb remains unchecked. Germline V CDR1 and CDR2: SGHDN, FVKESK. The length of the CDR3 is 16 residues. The CDR3 region is CASSLVIGPATGELFF.

The rearrangement uses TRBV11-2 and TRBJ1-5; as DNA is missing, the TRBD1 call by TCRdb cannot be tested. CDR1 is SGHAT and CDR2 is FQNNGV in the germline V gene. This CDR3 is built from 13 residues. The CDR3 sequence is CASSSGRSQPQHF.